Following are 26 T cell receptor beta chains from one sample sequenced in a study of glioma-infiltrating T cells. The iRepertoire nested amplicon-rescue multiplex PCR amplified TCR alpha and beta CDR3s from RNA. TCRdb itself ran the multiplex PCR reads through MiXCR, one entry per CDR3 protein. Found here are about 140,000 distinct CDR3 sequences, approximately 39% of them singletons; the top ten hold 20%. Sequencing used glioma tissue, nonneoplastic brain tissue, or PBMCs (not recorded which). Receptors originate from a human donor with low-grade glioma or glioblastoma, undergoing nonglioma brain surgery, or in good health (not recorded which).

This clonotype was counted between two and nine times. This rearrangement joins TRBV20-1 to TRBJ1-2, with no clear D. The V gene's germline CDR1 is DFQATT and CDR2 SNEGSKA (reference sequence). The CDR3 runs 12 residues. V dropped 6 bases and J dropped 4 bases, with 12 bases sitting between them. CDR3: CSAITPSYGYTF. The DNA for the CDR3 is TGCAGTGCCATAACACCGTCCTATGGCTACACCTTC.

The rearrangement links TRBV24-1 to TRBJ1-5; no clear D. Trimming took 3 bases from V and 7 from J, leaving 6 bases between them. CDR1 and CDR2 from the germline V gene are KGHDR and SFDVKD. CDR3 length: 12 amino acids. The CDR3 DNA reads TGTGCCACCAGTGATACAACCCAGCCCCAGCATTTT. This encodes CATSDTTQPQHF.

The chain combines TRBV6-5 with TRBJ2-2, with D perhaps TRBD1 (5 bases). This CDR3 is built from 15 residues. Germline values: CDR1 MNHEY, CDR2 SVGAGI. Deletions cut 2 bases from V and 5 bases from J, with 12 bases between. The CDR3 loop reads CASSYLRDTTGELFF. The DNA for the CDR3 is TGTGCCAGCAGTTACCTCAGGGATACTACCGGGGAGCTGTTTTTT.

This clonotype was observed many times. V usage is TRBV7-9 and J usage is TRBJ2-3; D perhaps matches TRBD2 (5 bases). Germline lookup yields CDR1 SEHNR and CDR2 FQNEAQ (reference sequence). The CDR3 is made up of 13 amino acids. V was shortened by 3 bases and J by 6 bases, with 10 bases between the two germline ends. CDR3 protein: CASSFRAEDTQYF. CDR3 DNA sequence: TGTGCCAGCAGCTTCAGAGCGGAGGATACGCAGTATTTT. The full variable domain, with the rest looked up from reference TRBV7-9 and TRBJ2-3, is DTGVSQNPRHKITKRGQNVTFRCDPISEHNRLYWYRQTLGQGPEFLTYFQNEAQLEKSRLLSDRFSAERPKGSFSTLEIQRTEQGDSAMYLCASSFRAEDTQYFGPGTRLTVL.

As regards this clonotype: It may be a read error: a sequence one base away is much more abundant. The final CDR3 position lacks the conserved phenylalanine or tryptophan, pointing to a likely read error. The chain carries TRBV27 and TRBJ2-1; TRBD2 aligns across 7 bases. V lost 2 bases, J lost 6 bases, and 7 bases stayed unmatched. The germline V gene encodes CDR1 MNHEY and CDR2 SMNVEV (reference sequence). The CDR3 runs 15 residues. CDR3 sequence: CASSLKSGIFNEQFS. Here the CDR3 DNA reads TGTGCCAGCAGTTTAAAGAGCGGGATCTTCAATGAGCAGTTCTCC.

The CDR3 nucleotides read TGTGCCAGCATCATACCCCCAGGGACCACTGAAGCTTTCTTT. Protein: CASIIPPGTTEAFF. J is TRBJ1-1 and V is TRBV7-9; maybe TRBD1 (5 bases). The V and J ends lost 7 bases and 4 bases respectively, with 16 bases between them. CDR3 length: 14 amino acids. From germline, CDR1 is SEHNR and CDR2 FQNEAQ (reference sequence). The complete variable domain, with remaining parts taken from reference TRBV7-9 and TRBJ1-1, reads DTGVSQNPRHKITKRGQNVTFRCDPISEHNRLYWYRQTLGQGPEFLTYFQNEAQLEKSRLLSDRFSAERPKGSFSTLEIQRTEQGDSAMYLCASIIPPGTTEAFFGQGTRLTVV.

This clonotype came up a few times. V gene TRBV2 combines with J gene TRBJ1-1; 10 bases line up with TRBD1. The V gene's germline CDR1 is SNHLY and CDR2 FYNNEI. CDR3 length: 12 amino acids. V lost 5 bases to trimming and J lost 11 bases; unmatched junction nucleotides: 5. The CDR3 DNA is TGTGCCAGCAGTATGACAGGGGGCGACGCTTTCTTT. It specifies CASSMTGGDAFF.

This clonotype was detected once. This chain uses TRBV19 with TRBJ2-7; D perhaps matches TRBD2 (5 bases). This CDR3 is 13 amino acids long. V was shortened by 3 bases and J by 2 bases, with 8 bases between the two germline ends. The germline V gene has CDR1 LNHDA and CDR2 SQIVND (reference sequence). DNA of the CDR3: TGTGCCAGTAGTATGACCGGGACCTACGAGCAGTACTTC. This sequence encodes CASSMTGTYEQYF.

The chain links TRBV20-1 to TRBJ2-3, with 9 bases fitting TRBD2. The V and J ends lost 5 bases and 3 bases, in that order; junction bases with no gene match: 9. Germline CDR1 and CDR2: DFQATT and SNEGSKA (reference sequence). The CDR3 loop spans 15 amino acids. As DNA, the CDR3 is TGCAGTGCTGCTACCGGGACTAGCTTGACAGATACGCAGTATTTT. It is translated as CSAATGTSLTDTQYF.

The chain recombines TRBV6-2 or TRBV6-3 with TRBJ2-7; 9 bases fit TRBD2. The CDR3 spans 14 residues. Germline CDR1 and CDR2: MNHEY and SVGEGT. V shed 6 bases, J shed 1 base, and the junction held 4 bases outside the gene matches. The CDR3 DNA is TGTGCCAGCAGGCCTAGCGGGGAGTCCTACGAGCAGTACTTC. It translates to CASRPSGESYEQYF.

This clonotype has just a few counts. The rearrangement uses TRBV20-1 and TRBJ2-7, with D possibly matching TRBD2 (6 bases). CDR1 and CDR2 (germline): DFQATT, SNEGSKA (reference sequence). Trimming took 3 bases from V and 5 from J, leaving 11 bases between them. The CDR3 sequence is 12 residues long. The chain's CDR3 is CSASRESDEQYF. In DNA form, the CDR3 reads TGCAGTGCTAGTCGGGAGAGCGACGAGCAGTACTTC.

This clonotype occurred many times. The rearrangement uses TRBV4-2 and TRBJ2-7, with 7 bases lining up with TRBD2. The CDR3 runs to 14 residues. From germline, CDR1 is LGHNA and CDR2 YNFKEQ. The junction had 4 bases not matched to a gene; V was cut back by 4 bases and J by 1 base. The CDR3 loop reads CASSLGGSSYEQYF. The CDR3 coding sequence is TGTGCCAGCAGCCTAGGCGGGAGTTCCTACGAGCAGTACTTC.

A few counts support this clonotype. The chain carries TRBV11-1 and TRBJ2-3, with 8 bases that match TRBD2. The germline V gene has CDR1 SGHAT and CDR2 FQDESV (reference sequence). V trimming: 7 bases; J trimming: 4 bases; junction bases outside the gene matches: 10. The CDR3 consists of 15 residues. This CDR3 reads CASKEAGGSADTQYF. CDR3 bases: TGTGCCAGCAAGGAGGCGGGGGGTTCGGCAGATACGCAGTATTTT.

The rearrangement links TRBV27 to TRBJ1-1; D perhaps matches TRBD1 (6 bases). The germline gives CDR1 MNHEY, CDR2 SMNVEV (reference sequence). The CDR3 length is 13 residues. V dropped 3 bases and J dropped 4 bases, with 9 bases sitting between them. The CDR3 DNA sequence: TGTGCCAGCAGTTTGGGGGGCTTCACTGAAGCTTTCTTT. Translated, it gives CASSLGGFTEAFF.

This chain connects TRBV12-3 or TRBV12-4 to TRBJ2-1; no definite D call. The V end lost 3 bases, the J end lost 9 bases, and 21 bases lay between the germline ends. The CDR3 is 16 residues long. CDR3 loop: CASSFAAGLIPVEQFF. CDR3 DNA sequence: TGTGCCAGCAGTTTCGCGGCAGGCCTAATCCCGGTTGAGCAGTTCTTC.

To note about this clonotype: In this CDR3 the conserved last residue, phenylalanine or tryptophan, is missing, so a read error is likely. It is unclear where the CDR3 begins or ends on the DNA, so no DNA is shown, and the CDR3 is as TCRdb lists it. The V gene is TRBV7-2, the J gene TRBJ2-3; the D call of TRBD1 is as the table states it, not checked on the DNA. With termini counted, the CDR3 has 11 amino acids. The germline V gene encodes CDR1 SGHTA and CDR2 FQGNSA. The CDR3 loop is CASSFYDRWDV.

The V gene is TRBV7-8, the J gene TRBJ1-5; 8 bases align to TRBD1. The CDR3 has 16 amino acids. V dropped 5 bases and J dropped 2; count of bases not matched to a gene: 8. Germline V gives CDR1 SGHVS, CDR2 FQNEAQ. In DNA, the CDR3 is TGTGCCAGCAGCCGAAACAGGGGGAACGGCAATCAGCCCCAGCATTTT. Translated, it gives CASSRNRGNGNQPQHF.

The table lists this clonotype with a few counts. V gene TRBV20-1 combines with J gene TRBJ1-1; D remains unclear. CDR1 is DFQATT, CDR2 SNEGSKA, per germline (reference sequence). The CDR3 has 11 residues. V lost 3 bases and J lost 8, with 10 bases in between. The CDR3 loop is CSASPQAEAFF. DNA for the CDR3: TGCAGTGCTAGTCCCCAGGCCGAAGCTTTCTTT.

This rearrangement joins TRBV6-2 or TRBV6-3 to TRBJ2-7; D is unclear. The CDR3 runs to 11 residues. CDR1 and CDR2 (germline): MNHEY, SVGEGT. V was clipped by 5 bases and J by 7 bases, with 9 bases between them. CDR3 coding DNA: TGTGCCAGCAGTACCGTAGGGGAGCAGTACTTC. It translates to CASSTVGEQYF.

This clonotype was observed a few times. CDR3 in DNA: TGCGCCAGCAGCCAAGTAGGTGGGAACTATGGCTACACCTTC. It encodes CASSQVGGNYGYTF. The chain combines TRBV4-3 with TRBJ1-2; D is unresolved. The V and J ends lost 1 base and 2 bases respectively, with 8 bases between them. Germline V lookup: CDR1 LGHNA, CDR2 YSLEER. The CDR3 totals 14 residues.

V and J are TRBV4-3 and TRBJ2-5; a weak D match, TRBD2 (6 bases). V shed 4 bases and J shed 2 bases, with 8 bases lying between them. CDR3 length equals 13 residues. CDR1 and CDR2 from the germline V gene are LGHNA and YSLEER. CDR3 bases: TGCGCCAGCAGCCCGGGGGAACAAGAGACCCAGTACTTC. Protein product: CASSPGEQETQYF.

This clonotype was recorded at least ten times. The rearrangement joins TRBV3-1 to TRBJ2-5, with D unresolved. The V gene's germline CDR1 is LGHDT and CDR2 YNNKEL (reference sequence). Trimming cost V 4 bases and J 5 bases, with 8 bases left between them. This CDR3 has 12 residues. CDR3 sequence reads: CASSPSSETQYF. DNA for the CDR3: TGTGCCAGCAGCCCGAGCTCCGAGACCCAGTACTTC.

This clonotype has just a few counts. The chain recombines TRBV6-2 or TRBV6-3 with TRBJ2-1, with 9 positions matching TRBD2. The germline gives CDR1 MNHEY, CDR2 SVGEGT. V lost 0 bases and J lost 4; bases outside the gene matches: 4. This CDR3 has 16 amino acids. Written as DNA, the CDR3 is TGTGCCAGCAGTTACTCGTTGGCGGGAGGGTACAATGAGCAGTTCTTC. Protein sequence: CASSYSLAGGYNEQFF.

This clonotype appeared many times. The V gene is TRBV7-6, the J gene TRBJ1-6; tentatively, D is TRBD1 (6 bases). Germline CDR1 SGHVS, CDR2 FNYEAQ. CDR3 length equals 14 residues. Deletions cut 5 bases from V and 6 bases from J, with 11 bases between. The CDR3 is CASSLGGSNSPLHF. CDR3 nucleotides: TGTGCCAGCAGCCTCGGGGGCAGTAATTCACCCCTCCACTTT.

The chain is built from TRBV12-3 or TRBV12-4 and TRBJ2-3, with 10 bases lining up with TRBD1. CDR3 length equals 15 residues. With V trimmed by 4 bases and J by 2 bases, 3 bases remained unmatched. The DNA of the CDR3 is TGTGCCAGCAGTTCCCGACAGGGGGCCACAGATACGCAGTATTTT. This encodes CASSSRQGATDTQYF.

The chain couples TRBV27 to TRBJ2-5; D might be TRBD2 (6 bases). The V end was cut by 0 bases, the J end by 5 bases, with 7 bases between. Germline V gene data show CDR1 as MNHEY and CDR2 as SMNVEV (reference sequence). The CDR3 covers 13 residues. CDR3 DNA sequence: TGTGCCAGCAGTTTATCCGGGAGCGAGACCCAGTACTTC. This encodes CASSLSGSETQYF.